This T cell receptor (beta chain) was sequenced in a study of blood T cell repertoires in COVID-19. The overall study: Donors in the United States, Italy and Spain gave samples during acute or convalescent COVID-19.

Between the trimmed V and J ends, which lost 1 base and 2 bases, there was a span of 17 bases. The CDR3 covers 18 residues. In germline, CDR1 is SGHAT, CDR2 FQNNGV. Across 20 to 25 US areas, participants ranged in age from roughly 18 to 95 years. Symptom resolution, clearance, or two negative PCRs marked the recovered donors of Cohort 3. TCRdb's copy holds only in-frame clones and misses some; the assay was immunoSEQ multiplex PCR. The table records about 160,000 clones, approximately 87% of them present only once. This sequence originates from a woman in her 50s who had recovered from COVID-19. The chain employs TRBV11-2 and TRBJ1-4, with D perhaps TRBD1 (6 bases). Sequencing input: PBMCs or T cells enriched from blood (not recorded which). CDR3 sequence reads: CASSLGRISGATNEKLFF. The CDR3 nucleotides read TGTGCCAGCAGCTTAGGTCGGATTTCAGGGGCGACTAATGAAAAACTGTTTTTT.